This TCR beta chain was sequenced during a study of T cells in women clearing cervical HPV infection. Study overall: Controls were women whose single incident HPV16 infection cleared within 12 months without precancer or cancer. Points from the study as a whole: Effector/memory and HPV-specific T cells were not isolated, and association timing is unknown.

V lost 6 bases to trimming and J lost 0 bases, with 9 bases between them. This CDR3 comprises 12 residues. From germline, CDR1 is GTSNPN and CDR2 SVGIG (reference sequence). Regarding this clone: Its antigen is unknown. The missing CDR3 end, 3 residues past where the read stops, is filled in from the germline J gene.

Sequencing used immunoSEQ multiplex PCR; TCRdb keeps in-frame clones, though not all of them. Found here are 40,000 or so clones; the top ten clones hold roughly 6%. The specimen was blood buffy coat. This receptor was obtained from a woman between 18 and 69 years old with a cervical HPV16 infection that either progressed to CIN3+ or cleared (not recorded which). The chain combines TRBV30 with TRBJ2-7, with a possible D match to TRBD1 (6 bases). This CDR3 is CACRGSSYEQYF. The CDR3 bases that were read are TGTGCCTGCAGGGGAAGCTCCTACGAG.